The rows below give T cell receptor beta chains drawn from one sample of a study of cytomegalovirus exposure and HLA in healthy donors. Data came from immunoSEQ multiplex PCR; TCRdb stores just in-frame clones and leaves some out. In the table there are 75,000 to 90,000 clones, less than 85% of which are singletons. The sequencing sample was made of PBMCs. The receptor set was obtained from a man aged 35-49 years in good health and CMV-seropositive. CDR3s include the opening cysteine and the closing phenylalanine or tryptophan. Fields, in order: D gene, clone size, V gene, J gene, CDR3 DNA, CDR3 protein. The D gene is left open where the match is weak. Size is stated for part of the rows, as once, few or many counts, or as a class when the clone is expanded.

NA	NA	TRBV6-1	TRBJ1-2	TGTGCCAGCAGTGAGCACAGGAGTTCGAACTGTGGCTACACCTTC	CASSEHRSSNCGYTF
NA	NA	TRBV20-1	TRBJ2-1	TGCAGTGCTAGACGGGCGGGTGAGCAGTTCTTC	CSARRAGEQFF
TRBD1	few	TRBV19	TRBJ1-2	TGTGCCAGTAGTAAAACAGGGGTCGGCTACACCTTC	CASSKTGVGYTF
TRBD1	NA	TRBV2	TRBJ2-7	TGTGCCAGGGGACAGGAGAGCTACGAGCAGTACTTC	CARGQESYEQYF
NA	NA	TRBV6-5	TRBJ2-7	TGTGCCAGCAGTTACGGAGCGGTCTCCTACGAGCAGTACTTC	CASSYGAVSYEQYF
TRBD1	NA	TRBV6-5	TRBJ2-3	TGTGCCAGCAGTTACAGGGGGCTGAGCACAGATACGCAGTATTTT	CASSYRGLSTDTQYF
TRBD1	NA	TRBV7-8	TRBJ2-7	TGTGCCAGCAGCTTATATGGGACAGACTCCTACGAGCAGTACTTC	CASSLYGTDSYEQYF
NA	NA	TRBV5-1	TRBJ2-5	TGCGCCAGCAGCTTGATGACACAAGAGACCCAGTACTTC	CASSLMTQETQYF
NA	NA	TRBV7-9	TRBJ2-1	TGTGCCAGCAGCTTAGGGACATCCTCCTACAATGAGCAGTTCTTC	CASSLGTSSYNEQFF
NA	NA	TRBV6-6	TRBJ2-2	TGTGCCAGCAGCTACCAGGGACACAACACCGGGGAGCTGTTTTTT	CASSYQGHNTGELFF
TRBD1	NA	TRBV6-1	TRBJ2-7	TGTGCCAGCAGTAAAGGACAGGGAAGTCCCCCCTACGAGCAGTACTTC	CASSKGQGSPPYEQYF
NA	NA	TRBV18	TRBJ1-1	TGTGCCAGCTCAGCGGACACTGAAGCTTTCTTT	CASSADTEAFF
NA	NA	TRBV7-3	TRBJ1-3	TGTGCCAGCAGGCCTGCCGGGACAGGAAACACCATATATTTT	CASRPAGTGNTIYF
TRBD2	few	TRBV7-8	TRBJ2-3	TGTGCCAGCAGCCCCCGAACCGGGACTAGCGGGGGAACAGATACGCAGTATTTT	CASSPRTGTSGGTDTQYF
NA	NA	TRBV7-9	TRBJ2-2	TGTGCCAGCAGCTTGGGCCTAGCCACCGGGGAGCTGTTTTTT	CASSLGLATGELFF
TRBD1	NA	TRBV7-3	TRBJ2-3	TGTGCCAGCAGCCAATCATCCGGGACAGTCACAGATACGCAGTATTTT	CASSQSSGTVTDTQYF
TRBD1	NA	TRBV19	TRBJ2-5	TGTGCCAGTAGTATGACGACAGGGCTAGAGACCCAGTACTTC	CASSMTTGLETQYF
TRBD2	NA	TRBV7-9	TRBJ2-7	TGTGCCAGCAGCTTCGCGGGAGGCCACCGCGAGCAGTACTTC	CASSFAGGHREQYF
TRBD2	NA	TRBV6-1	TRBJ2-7	TGTGCCAGCAGTGACCCGGGACTAGCGGGAGGCAGGTACGAGCAGTACTTC	CASSDPGLAGGRYEQYF
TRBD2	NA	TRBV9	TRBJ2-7	TGTGCCAGCAGCCTAGGGACTAGCGGGAAGCAAATCTCCTACGAGCAGTACTTC	CASSLGTSGKQISYEQYF
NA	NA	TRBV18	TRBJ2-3	TGTGCCAGTCGGACAGAACGCACAGATACGCAGTATTTT	CASRTERTDTQYF
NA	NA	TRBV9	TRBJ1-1	TGTGCCAGCAGCGTAGGGACAGAGCCTTTCTCTTGGGTCACTGAAGCTTTCTTT	CASSVGTEPFSWVTEAFF
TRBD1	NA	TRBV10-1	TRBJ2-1	TGCGCCAGCAGCCAACCCGGACAGGGGAAAAATGAGCAGTTCTTC	CASSQPGQGKNEQFF
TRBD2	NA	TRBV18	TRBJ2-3	TGTGCCAGCTTCCAGAGCGGGGCTAGCACAGATACGCAGTATTTT	CASFQSGASTDTQYF
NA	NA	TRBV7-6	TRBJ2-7	TGTGCCAGCAGCCACACAGGGCGCGAGCAGTACTTC	CASSHTGREQYF